Shown below are 11 T cell receptor beta chains from a single sample sequenced in a study of T-cell reconstitution after alpha-beta-depleted transplantation in children. During its preparation, the TCRbeta library received unique molecular identifiers. TCRdb fed the PCR reads into MiXCR, producing one record per CDR3 protein. Of fewer than 550,000 distinct CDR3 sequences listed, over 9.5% are singletons. This specimen consisted of PBMCs, obtained before TCRalphabeta/CD19-depleted stem cell transplant. Receptor source: a child under 10 years old with inherited bone marrow failure, due to receive a stem cell transplant.

This clonotype has just a few counts. The chain joins TRBV20-1 to TRBJ1-2; tentative D call: TRBD1 (5 bases). Germline V CDR1 and CDR2: DFQATT, SNEGSKA (reference sequence). The CDR3 runs 14 residues. The germline V and J ends were trimmed by 5 bases and 4 bases, with 17 bases remaining between them. The CDR3 sequence: CSAREGRGIYGYTF. The CDR3 DNA is TGCAGTGCTCGTGAGGGACGCGGAATCTATGGCTACACCTTC.

This clonotype was detected many times. V gene TRBV5-5 combines with J gene TRBJ1-1; no definite D call. The V and J ends lost 0 bases and 3 bases respectively, with 9 bases between them. CDR1 is SGHKS and CDR2 is YYEKEE in the germline V gene (reference sequence). The CDR3 totals 14 residues. The CDR3 DNA reads as TGTGCCAGCAGCTTGGCGAGGGTGGACACTGAAGCTTTCTTT. This translates into CASSLARVDTEAFF.

This clonotype appeared a few times. V is TRBV7-8 and J is TRBJ2-5, with D tentatively TRBD2 (6 bases). CDR1 is SGHVS and CDR2 is FQNEAQ in the germline V gene. The length of the CDR3 is 12 residues. V was shortened by 5 bases and J by 4 bases, with 8 bases between the two germline ends. The CDR3 loop is CASSTAGETQYF. CDR3 coding DNA: TGTGCCAGCAGCACAGCGGGAGAGACCCAGTACTTC. Filled out from reference TRBV7-8 and TRBJ2-5, the complete variable domain reads GAGVSQSPRYKVAKRGQDVALRCDPISGHVSLFWYQQALGQGPEFLTYFQNEAQLDKSGLPSDRFFAERPEGSVSTLKIQRTQQEDSAVYLCASSTAGETQYFGPGTRLLVL.

This clonotype occurred many times. The chain links TRBV29-1 to TRBJ2-7; 10 bases align to TRBD1. After removal of 0 bases from V and 6 bases from J, the junction contained 11 bases not matched to a gene. The CDR3 has 16 amino acids. Per germline, CDR1 SQVTM and CDR2 ANQGSEA. The CDR3 loop is CSVEDGDSGTGAEQYF. CDR3 in DNA: TGCAGCGTTGAAGATGGGGATTCCGGGACAGGGGCCGAGCAGTACTTC.

V is TRBV28 and J is TRBJ1-2; 10 bases align to TRBD1. There are 14 residues in the CDR3. In germline, CDR1 is MDHEN, CDR2 SYDVKM. J lost 4 bases, V lost 5 bases, and 4 bases had no gene match. Written as DNA, the CDR3 is TGTGCCAGCAGTCACGGACAGGGGGTCTATGGCTACACCTTC. Residues: CASSHGQGVYGYTF.

This clonotype came up many times. The chain has TRBV5-1 and TRBJ2-1, with 13 bases that match TRBD2. CDR1 is SGHRS, CDR2 YFSETQ, per germline. The CDR3 is 16 amino acids. The V segment lost 4 bases and the J segment 8 bases; nucleotides outside the gene matches: 9. CDR3 sequence (DNA): TGCGCCAGCAGCGGGCCACTAGCGGGAGGGGCTGATGAGCAGTTCTTC. Its translation: CASSGPLAGGADEQFF.

The rearrangement uses TRBV20-1 and TRBJ2-5; D possibly corresponds to TRBD2 (6 bases). The CDR3 has 16 residues. Trimming pared 8 bases from V and 0 bases from J, leaving 22 bases between. CDR1 is DFQATT and CDR2 is SNEGSKA in the germline V gene (reference sequence). The CDR3 DNA follows: TGCAGTACCCTAGATCGCGTCCGGGACTACCAAGAGACCCAGTACTTC. Protein sequence: CSTLDRVRDYQETQYF.

This clonotype occurred many times. This rearrangement joins TRBV2 to TRBJ2-1, with D perhaps assigned TRBD1 or TRBD2 (6 bases each). CDR1 SNHLY and CDR2 FYNNEI come from the germline V gene. With 3 bases removed from V and 3 bases from J, the gap between germline ends came to 12 bases. The CDR3 consists of 15 residues. The CDR3 nucleotides read TGTGCCAGCAGTGATCGGGGGCTGGGCTACAATGAGCAGTTCTTC. Residues: CASSDRGLGYNEQFF.

There are many counts of this clonotype. The chain couples TRBV24-1 to TRBJ2-1; 12 bases agree with TRBD2. Per the germline V gene, CDR1 is KGHDR and CDR2 is SFDVKD. J lost 1 base, V lost 5 bases, and 8 bases had no gene match. The CDR3 sequence is 18 residues long. CDR3 amino acids: CATSAASGRAGSYNEQFF. CDR3 coding DNA: TGTGCCACCAGTGCGGCTAGCGGGAGGGCCGGGTCCTACAATGAGCAGTTCTTC.

The sample holds many counts of this clonotype. The chain employs TRBV20-1 and TRBJ2-7; D call uncertain. Trimming removed 1 base at V and 0 bases at J, with 16 bases between. The CDR3 totals 16 residues. Per germline, CDR1 DFQATT and CDR2 SNEGSKA (reference sequence). The DNA of the CDR3 is TGCAGTGCTAGAGGACTTTTAGGGCCCAACTCCTACGAGCAGTACTTC. Protein: CSARGLLGPNSYEQYF.

This clonotype was seen repeatedly, ten times or more. The V and J genes are TRBV7-2 and TRBJ2-2; tentative D call: TRBD2 (5 bases). Germline V lookup: CDR1 SGHTA, CDR2 FQGNSA. The CDR3 is 15 residues long. V lost 1 base, J lost 4 bases, and 10 bases lay in between. CDR3 nucleotides: TGTGCCAGCAGCTTAGTGCGGGTTGTCACCGGGGAGCTGTTTTTT. Its translation is CASSLVRVVTGELFF.